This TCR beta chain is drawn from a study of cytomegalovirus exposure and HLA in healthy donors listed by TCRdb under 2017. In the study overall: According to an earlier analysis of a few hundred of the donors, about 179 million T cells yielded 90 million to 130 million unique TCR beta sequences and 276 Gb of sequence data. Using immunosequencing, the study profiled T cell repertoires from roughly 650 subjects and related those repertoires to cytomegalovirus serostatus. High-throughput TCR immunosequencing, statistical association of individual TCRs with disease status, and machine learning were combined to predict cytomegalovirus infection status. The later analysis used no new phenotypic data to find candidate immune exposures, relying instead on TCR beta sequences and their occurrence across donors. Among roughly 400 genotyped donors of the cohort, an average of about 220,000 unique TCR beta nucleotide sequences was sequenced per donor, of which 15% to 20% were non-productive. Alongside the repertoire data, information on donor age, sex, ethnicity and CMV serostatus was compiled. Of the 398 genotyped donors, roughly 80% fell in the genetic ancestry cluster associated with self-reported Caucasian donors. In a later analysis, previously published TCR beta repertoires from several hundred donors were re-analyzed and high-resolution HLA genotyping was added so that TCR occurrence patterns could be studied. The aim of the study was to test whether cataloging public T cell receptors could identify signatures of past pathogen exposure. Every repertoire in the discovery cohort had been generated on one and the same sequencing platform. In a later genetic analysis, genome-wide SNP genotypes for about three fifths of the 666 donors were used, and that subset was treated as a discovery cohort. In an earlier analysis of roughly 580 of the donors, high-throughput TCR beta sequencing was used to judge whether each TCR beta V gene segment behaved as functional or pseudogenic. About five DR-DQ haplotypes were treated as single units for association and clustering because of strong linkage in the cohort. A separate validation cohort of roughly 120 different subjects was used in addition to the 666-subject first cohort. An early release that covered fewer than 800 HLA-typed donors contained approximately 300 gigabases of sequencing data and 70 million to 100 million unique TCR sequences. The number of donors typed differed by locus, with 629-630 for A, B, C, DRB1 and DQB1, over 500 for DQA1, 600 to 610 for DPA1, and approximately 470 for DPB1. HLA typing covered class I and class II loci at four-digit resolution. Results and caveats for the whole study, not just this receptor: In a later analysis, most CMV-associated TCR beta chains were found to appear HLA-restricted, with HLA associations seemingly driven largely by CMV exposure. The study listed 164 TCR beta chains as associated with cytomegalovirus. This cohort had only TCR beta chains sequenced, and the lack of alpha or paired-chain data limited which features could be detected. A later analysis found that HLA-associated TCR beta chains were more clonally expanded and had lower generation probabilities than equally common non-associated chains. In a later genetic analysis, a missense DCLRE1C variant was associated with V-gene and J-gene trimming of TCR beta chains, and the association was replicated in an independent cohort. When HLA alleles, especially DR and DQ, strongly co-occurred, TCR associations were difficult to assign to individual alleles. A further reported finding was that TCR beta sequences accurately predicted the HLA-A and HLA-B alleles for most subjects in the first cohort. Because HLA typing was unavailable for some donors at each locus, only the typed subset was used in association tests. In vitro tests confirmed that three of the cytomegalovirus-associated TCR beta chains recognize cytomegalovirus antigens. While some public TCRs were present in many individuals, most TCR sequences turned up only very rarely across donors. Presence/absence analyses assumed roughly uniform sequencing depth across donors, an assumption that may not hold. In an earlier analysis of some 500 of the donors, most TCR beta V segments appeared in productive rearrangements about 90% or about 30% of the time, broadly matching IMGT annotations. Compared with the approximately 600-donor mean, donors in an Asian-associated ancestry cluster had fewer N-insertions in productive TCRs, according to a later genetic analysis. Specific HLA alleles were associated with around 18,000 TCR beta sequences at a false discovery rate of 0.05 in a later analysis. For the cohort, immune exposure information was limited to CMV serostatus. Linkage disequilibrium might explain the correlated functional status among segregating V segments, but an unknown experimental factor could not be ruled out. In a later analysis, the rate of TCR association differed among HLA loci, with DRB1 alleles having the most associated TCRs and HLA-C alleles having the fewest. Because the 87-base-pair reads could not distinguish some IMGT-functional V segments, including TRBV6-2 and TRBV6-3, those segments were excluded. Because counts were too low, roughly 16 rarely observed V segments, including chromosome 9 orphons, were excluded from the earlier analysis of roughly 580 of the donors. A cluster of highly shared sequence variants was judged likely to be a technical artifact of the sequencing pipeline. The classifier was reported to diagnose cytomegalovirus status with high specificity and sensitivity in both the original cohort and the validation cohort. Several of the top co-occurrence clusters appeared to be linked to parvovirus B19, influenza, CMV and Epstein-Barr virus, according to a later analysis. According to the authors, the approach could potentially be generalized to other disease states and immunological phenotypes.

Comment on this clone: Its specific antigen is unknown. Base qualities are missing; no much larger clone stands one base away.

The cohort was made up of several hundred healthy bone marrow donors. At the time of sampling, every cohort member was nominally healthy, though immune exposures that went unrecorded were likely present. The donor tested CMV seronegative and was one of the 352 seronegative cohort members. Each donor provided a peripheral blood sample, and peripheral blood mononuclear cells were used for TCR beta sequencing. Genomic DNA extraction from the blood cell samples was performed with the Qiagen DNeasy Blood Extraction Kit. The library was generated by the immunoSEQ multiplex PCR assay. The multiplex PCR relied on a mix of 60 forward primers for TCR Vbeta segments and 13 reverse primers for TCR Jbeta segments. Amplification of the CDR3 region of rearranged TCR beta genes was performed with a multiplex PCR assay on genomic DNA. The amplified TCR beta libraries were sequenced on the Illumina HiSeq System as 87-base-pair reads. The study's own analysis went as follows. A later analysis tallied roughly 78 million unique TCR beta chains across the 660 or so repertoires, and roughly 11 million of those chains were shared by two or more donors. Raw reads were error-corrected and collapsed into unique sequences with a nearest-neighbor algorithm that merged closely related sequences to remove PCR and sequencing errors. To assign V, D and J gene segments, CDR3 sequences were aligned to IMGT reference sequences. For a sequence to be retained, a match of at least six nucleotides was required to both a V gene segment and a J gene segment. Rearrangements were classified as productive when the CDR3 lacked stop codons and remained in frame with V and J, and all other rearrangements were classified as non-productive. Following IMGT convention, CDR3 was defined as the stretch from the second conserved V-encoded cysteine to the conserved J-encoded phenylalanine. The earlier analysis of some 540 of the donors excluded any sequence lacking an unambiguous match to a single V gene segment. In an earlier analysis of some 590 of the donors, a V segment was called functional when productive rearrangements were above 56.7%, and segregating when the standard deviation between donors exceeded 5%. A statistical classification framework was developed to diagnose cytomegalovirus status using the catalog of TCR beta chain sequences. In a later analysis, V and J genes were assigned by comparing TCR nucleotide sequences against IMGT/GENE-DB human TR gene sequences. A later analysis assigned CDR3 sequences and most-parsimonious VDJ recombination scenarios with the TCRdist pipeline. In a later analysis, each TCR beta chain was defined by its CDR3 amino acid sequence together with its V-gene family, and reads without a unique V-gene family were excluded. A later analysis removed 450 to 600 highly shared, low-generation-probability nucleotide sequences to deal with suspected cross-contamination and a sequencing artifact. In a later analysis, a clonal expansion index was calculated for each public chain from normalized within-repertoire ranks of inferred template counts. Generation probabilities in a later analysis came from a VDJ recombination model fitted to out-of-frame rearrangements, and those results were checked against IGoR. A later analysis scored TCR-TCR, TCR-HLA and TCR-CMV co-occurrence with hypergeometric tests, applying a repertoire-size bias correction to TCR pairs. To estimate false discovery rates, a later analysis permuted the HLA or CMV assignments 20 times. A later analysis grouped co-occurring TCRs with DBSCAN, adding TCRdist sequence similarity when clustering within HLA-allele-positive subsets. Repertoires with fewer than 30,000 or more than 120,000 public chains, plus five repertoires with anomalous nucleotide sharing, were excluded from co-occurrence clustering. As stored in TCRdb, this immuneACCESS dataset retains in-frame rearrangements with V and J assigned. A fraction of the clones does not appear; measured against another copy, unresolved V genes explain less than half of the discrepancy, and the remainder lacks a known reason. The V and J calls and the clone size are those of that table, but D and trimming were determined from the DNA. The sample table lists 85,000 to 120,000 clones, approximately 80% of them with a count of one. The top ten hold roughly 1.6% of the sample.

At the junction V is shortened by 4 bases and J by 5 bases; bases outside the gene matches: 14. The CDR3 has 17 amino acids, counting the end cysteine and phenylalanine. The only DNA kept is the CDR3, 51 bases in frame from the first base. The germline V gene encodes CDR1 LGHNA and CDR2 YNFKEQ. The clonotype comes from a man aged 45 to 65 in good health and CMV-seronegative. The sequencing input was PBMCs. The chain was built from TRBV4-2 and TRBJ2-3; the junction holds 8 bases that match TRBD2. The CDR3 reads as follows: CASSRKEAGGGGDTQYF. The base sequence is TGTGCCAGCAGCCGAAAGGAGGCGGGGGGTGGGGGAGATACGCAGTATTTT.